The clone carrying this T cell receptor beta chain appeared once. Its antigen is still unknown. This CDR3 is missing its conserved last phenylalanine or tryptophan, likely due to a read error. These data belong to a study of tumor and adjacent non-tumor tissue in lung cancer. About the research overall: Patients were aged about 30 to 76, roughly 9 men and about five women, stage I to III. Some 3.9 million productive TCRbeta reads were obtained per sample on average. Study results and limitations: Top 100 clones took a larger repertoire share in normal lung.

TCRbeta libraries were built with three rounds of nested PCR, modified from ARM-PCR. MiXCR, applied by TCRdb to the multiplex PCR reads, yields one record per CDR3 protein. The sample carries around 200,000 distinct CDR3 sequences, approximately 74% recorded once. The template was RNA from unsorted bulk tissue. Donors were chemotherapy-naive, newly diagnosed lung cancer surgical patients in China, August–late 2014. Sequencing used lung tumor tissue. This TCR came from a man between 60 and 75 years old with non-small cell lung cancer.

CDR3: CASGTIGAGNEKLFS. The CDR3 coding sequence is TGTGCCAGCGGAACGATAGGGGCAGGAAACGAAAAACTGTTTTCT. The chain recombines TRBV6-1 with TRBJ1-4; D may be TRBD1 (5 bases). The length of the CDR3 is 15 residues. Trimming removed 8 bases from V and 8 bases from J, with 21 bases in between. Germline-derived CDR1 and CDR2 are MNHNS and SASEGT.